The 23 T cell receptor beta chains below all came from one sample that was sequenced in a study of shared clonotypes between healthy human individuals. Naive CD8 isolation took CD45RO-negative cells positively selected for CCR7 and excluded terminally differentiated effector memory CD45RA+ cells. The assay was immunoSEQ multiplex PCR, and TCRdb's table has in-frame clones only and misses some. The table includes 1.5 million to 2.5 million clones, roughly 94% detected once. Sequencing used naive CD8+ T cells sorted from blood. Source of these receptors: a man younger than 35 in good health.

The gene calls are TRBV6-6 and TRBJ2-7; D is unclear. V was shortened by 4 bases and J by 0 bases, with 4 bases between the two germline ends. Germline V lookup: CDR1 MNHNY, CDR2 SVGAGI (reference sequence). The CDR3 is 12 amino acids. This CDR3 reads CASSFSSYEQYF. CDR3 in DNA: TGTGCCAGCAGTTTCTCCTCCTACGAGCAGTACTTC.

The CDR3 loop is CASRPSTEYFPYEQYF. The CDR3 DNA is TGTGCCAGCAGGCCCTCGACGGAGTACTTTCCCTACGAGCAGTACTTC. V usage is TRBV2 and J usage is TRBJ2-7, with D unclear. This CDR3 has 16 residues. CDR1 and CDR2 from the germline V gene are SNHLY and FYNNEI. V was cut by 6 bases and J by 2 bases, with 20 bases left in between.

This sequence joins TRBV30 and TRBJ2-7, with a tentative D call TRBD1 (6 bases). Trimming took 2 bases from V and 5 from J, leaving 7 bases between them. Germline CDR1 GTSNPN, CDR2 SVGIG (reference sequence). This CDR3 contains 11 residues. This CDR3 reads CAWSRGNEQYF. CDR3 coding DNA: TGTGCCTGGAGTAGGGGGAACGAGCAGTACTTC.

The rearrangement uses TRBV6-1 and TRBJ2-7; D remains ambiguous. CDR3 length: 14 amino acids. Germline CDR1 MNHNS, CDR2 SASEGT. V lost 3 bases and J lost 1, with 10 bases in between. The CDR3: CASSESKESYEQYF. CDR3 bases: TGTGCCAGCAGTGAGAGTAAGGAGTCCTACGAGCAGTACTTC.

The J gene is TRBJ2-1, the V gene TRBV6-5, with a tentative D call TRBD2 (5 bases). The CDR3 totals 16 residues. The ends were cut back, 0 bases at V and 1 base at J, with 10 bases in the middle. CDR1 is MNHEY and CDR2 is SVGAGI in the germline V gene. The DNA of the CDR3 is TGTGCCAGCAGTTACTCGATTTGGGAGTCCTACAATGAGCAGTTCTTC. This translates into CASSYSIWESYNEQFF.

As for this clone: This same CDR3 is encoded by further DNA sequences in the sample. The V call is TRBV9, the J call TRBJ2-7; no definite D call. In germline, CDR1 is SGDLS, CDR2 YYNGEE. The CDR3 contains 14 residues. Trimming took off 4 bases at V and 2 bases at J, with 13 bases between the two ends. The CDR3 coding sequence is TGTGCCAGCAGCCCAAGTGGCGGCGCCTACGAGCAGTACTTC. Translated, it gives CASSPSGGAYEQYF.

Here the CDR3 DNA reads TGTGCCAGCATTGACCCGGGACTGGGGACCCAGTACTTC. It codes for CASIDPGLGTQYF. The chain employs TRBV2 and TRBJ2-5; D may be TRBD2 (6 bases). V lost 7 bases to trimming and J lost 7 bases, with 16 bases between them. Germline CDR1 reads SNHLY; CDR2 reads FYNNEI. The CDR3 contains 13 residues.

This chain joins TRBV27 and TRBJ2-7; the D gene is possibly TRBD2 (6 bases). Trimming cost V 2 bases and J 3 bases, with 20 bases left between them. Germline assignment: CDR1 MNHEY and CDR2 SMNVEV (reference sequence). The CDR3 spans 17 residues. The CDR3 nucleotides are TGTGCCAGCAGTTTAGGACCCACCGGGAGCCGGAACTACGAGCAGTACTTC. This codes for CASSLGPTGSRNYEQYF.

This clone was observed once. The gene calls are TRBV6-1 and TRBJ1-2; no clear D gene. The CDR3 covers 17 residues. Trimming cost V 1 base and J 4 bases, with 19 bases left between them. CDR1 and CDR2 from the germline V gene are MNHNS and SASEGT. The DNA for the CDR3 is TGTGCCAGCAGTGAAGATCCCTTTGGAGAAATTTTCTATGGCTACACCTTC. This encodes CASSEDPFGEIFYGYTF.

Regarding this clone: Other DNA sequences in the sample encode the same CDR3. In DNA, the CDR3 is TGTGCCATCAGTGAGGGGGGGTCCTACAATGAGCAGTTCTTC. As protein: CAISEGGSYNEQFF. The rearrangement links TRBV10-3 to TRBJ2-1; TRBD2 might be the D (6 bases). The germline gives CDR1 ENHRY, CDR2 SYGVKD. The ends were cut back, 2 bases at V and 1 base at J, with 6 bases in the middle. The CDR3 sequence is 14 residues long.

The chain couples TRBV11-1 to TRBJ1-2; 10 bases fit TRBD1. Germline V CDR1 and CDR2: SGHAT, FQDESV (reference sequence). The CDR3 runs to 14 residues. V dropped 5 bases and J dropped 2; count of bases not matched to a gene: 2. This chain's CDR3 is CASSRGQGNYGYTF. In DNA form, the CDR3 reads TGTGCCAGCAGCCGGGGACAGGGGAACTATGGCTACACCTTC.

The J gene is TRBJ1-2, the V gene TRBV30; tentatively, D is TRBD1 (5 bases). CDR1 GTSNPN and CDR2 SVGIG come from the germline V gene (reference sequence). The CDR3 is 13 residues long. Trimming left V 0 bases short and J 5 bases short, with 10 bases between. The CDR3 DNA sequence: TGTGCCTGGAGTGTTGGGGCGGAATATGGCTACACCTTC. Encoded protein: CAWSVGAEYGYTF.

Notes on this clone: The same CDR3 arises from other DNA sequences in this sample as well. This chain connects TRBV7-9 to TRBJ2-7; 9 positions agree with TRBD1. This CDR3 has 14 amino acids. Germline-derived CDR1 and CDR2 are SEHNR and FQNEAQ (reference sequence). V shed 5 bases, J shed 3 bases, and the junction held 5 bases outside the gene matches. In DNA, the CDR3 is TGTGCCAGCAGCCCCCCGGGACAGGGCTACGAGCAGTACTTC. It encodes CASSPPGQGYEQYF.

The CDR3 loop is CASSDKGVSYEQYF. The CDR3 bases are TGTGCCAGCAGCGATAAAGGGGTCTCCTACGAGCAGTACTTC. The rearrangement uses TRBV5-6 and TRBJ2-7; D possibly corresponds to TRBD1 (5 bases). This CDR3 is built from 14 residues. The V gene lost 4 bases and the J gene lost 0 bases, with 11 bases spanning the gap. CDR1 and CDR2 from the germline V gene are SGHDT and YYEEEE.

To note about this clone: The identical CDR3 is also encoded by other nucleotide sequences in the sample. The chain couples TRBV4-1 to TRBJ2-7; 8 bases align to TRBD1. Germline V lookup: CDR1 MGHRA, CDR2 YSYEKL. The CDR3 covers 13 residues. V trimming: 4 bases; J trimming: 5 bases; junction bases outside the gene matches: 4. The DNA for the CDR3 is TGCGCCAGCAGCCCTGACAGGGGCCACGAGCAGTACTTC. The encoded protein is CASSPDRGHEQYF.

This chain connects TRBV5-8 to TRBJ2-7, with 7 bases lining up with TRBD1. Trimming cost V 5 bases and J 2 bases; bases outside gene matches: 10. The germline CDR1 and CDR2 sequences are SGHTS and YDEGEE. CDR3 length: 15 residues. CDR3 bases: TGTGCCAGCAGTTCCGGGACAGATACCACCTACGAGCAGTACTTC. This encodes CASSSGTDTTYEQYF.

This rearrangement joins TRBV5-5 to TRBJ2-7, with D tentatively TRBD1 (5 bases). Germline V gene sequence: CDR1 SGHKS, CDR2 YYEKEE (reference sequence). This CDR3 spans 14 amino acids. Trimming took off 0 bases at V and 4 bases at J, with 11 bases between the two ends. The CDR3 loop is CASSLGDDSYEQYF. CDR3 sequence (DNA): TGTGCCAGCAGCTTGGGGGATGACAGTTACGAGCAGTACTTC.

The chain has TRBV19 and TRBJ2-5, with TRBD2 identical over 7 bases. V gave up 6 bases and J gave up 5 bases; unmatched junction bases: 6. CDR3 length equals 13 residues. The V gene's germline CDR1 is LNHDA and CDR2 SQIVND (reference sequence). This CDR3 is CASRALGGETQYF. In DNA form, the CDR3 reads TGTGCCAGTAGGGCCCTGGGAGGGGAGACCCAGTACTTC.

V usage is TRBV28 and J usage is TRBJ1-2; 7 nucleotides align to TRBD1. Trimming at V came to 1 base and at J to 3 bases, leaving 5 bases not matched to a gene. Germline V gives CDR1 MDHEN, CDR2 SYDVKM. The CDR3 runs to 15 residues. The CDR3 loop reads CASSLFPRGDYGYTF. CDR3 nucleotides: TGTGCCAGCAGTTTATTCCCCAGGGGGGACTATGGCTACACCTTC.

The chain links TRBV4-2 to TRBJ1-6; unclear D gene. Germline lookup yields CDR1 LGHNA and CDR2 YNFKEQ. CDR3 length: 19 amino acids. Trimming removed 0 bases at V and 0 bases at J, with 15 bases between. CDR3 sequence (DNA): TGTGCCAGCAGCCAAGATGCCAGCTTGTTCAGCTCCTATAATTCACCCCTCCACTTT. As protein: CASSQDASLFSSYNSPLHF.

Turning to this clone: The junction does not match germline at one end; this may be a read error. The chain recombines TRBV7-7 with TRBJ2-2; 7 positions agree with TRBD2. CDR1 and CDR2 (germline): SSHAT, FNYEAQ (reference sequence). This CDR3 comprises 13 residues. The CDR3 spells CASSLGGTGELFF. The CDR3 nucleotides read TGTGCTAGCAGCTTGGGAGGGACCGGGGAGCTGTTTTTT.

This chain's CDR3 is CASSLALQQIPYNEQFF. The CDR3 nucleotides are TGTGCCAGCAGCTTAGCATTGCAGCAGATACCATACAATGAGCAGTTCTTC. V and J are TRBV7-9 and TRBJ2-1, with D uncertain. V lost 0 bases to trimming and J lost 4 bases, with 16 bases between them. This CDR3 comprises 17 residues. Germline CDR1 and CDR2: SEHNR and FQNEAQ (reference sequence).

In this sample, this clone turned up once. The genes are TRBV30 and TRBJ2-7; D is undetermined. V lost 4 bases and J lost 5, with 12 bases in between. CDR3 length: 12 residues. Germline-derived CDR1 and CDR2 are GTSNPN and SVGIG (reference sequence). CDR3 region: CAWKPLSNEQYF. CDR3 in DNA: TGTGCCTGGAAACCACTATCTAACGAGCAGTACTTC. The full variable domain, its missing parts supplied by reference TRBV30 and TRBJ2-7, is SQTIHQWPATLVQPVGSPLSLECTVEGTSNPNLYWYRQAAGRGLQLLFYSVGIGQISSEVPQNLSASRPQDRQFILSSKKLLLSDSGFYLCAWKPLSNEQYFGPGTRLTVT.